Shown below are 5 T cell receptor beta chains from a single sample sequenced in a study of response to subunit inactivated influenza vaccine. TCRdb fed the RT-PCR reads into MiXCR, producing one record per CDR3 protein. The profile covers just over 300,000 distinct CDR3 sequences, with 21% appearing a single time and around 9.6% taken by the ten largest. The sample here was PBMCs from blood, taken about 20 months after vaccination. Receptor source: a man aged 50-75 years who received an inactivated influenza vaccine.

This clonotype was seen a few times. The CDR3 DNA sequence: TGTGCCAGCAGGGTCAGGGCAAGAGAAGCTTTCTTT. Protein product: CASRVRAREAFF. The rearrangement joins TRBV2 to TRBJ1-1; tentative D call: TRBD1 (5 bases). The V end lost 6 bases, the J end lost 8 bases, and 13 bases lay between the germline ends. The length of the CDR3 is 12 residues. Germline CDR1 reads SNHLY; CDR2 reads FYNNEI.

The chain has TRBV3-1 and TRBJ2-1; 7 bases align to TRBD1. The V gene end was trimmed by 3 bases and the J gene end by 5 bases; junction bases not matched to a gene: 4. The V gene's germline CDR1 is LGHDT and CDR2 YNNKEL (reference sequence). CDR3 size: 14 residues. The CDR3 region has the DNA TGTGCCAGCAGCCACCATACAGGGGACAATGAGCAGTTCTTC. It yields the protein CASSHHTGDNEQFF.

The genes are TRBV20-1 and TRBJ1-4, with unresolved D. Germline-derived CDR1 and CDR2 are DFQATT and SNEGSKA (reference sequence). With 3 bases removed from V and 5 bases from J, the gap between germline ends came to 7 bases. The CDR3 runs 12 residues. The chain's CDR3 is CSASPENEKLFF. For the CDR3, the DNA is TGCAGTGCTAGCCCGGAGAATGAAAAACTGTTTTTT.

About this clonotype itself: One end of the junction varies from germline; a read error may be responsible. The V call is TRBV5-6, the J call TRBJ2-7; 8 nucleotides match TRBD1. The germline V gene encodes CDR1 SGHDT and CDR2 YYEEEE. The CDR3 runs to 15 residues. CDR3 nucleotides: TGTGCCAACAGCCCCGGACAGGGTTATGGATACGAGCAGTACTTC. Translated: CANSPGQGYGYEQYF.

The J gene is TRBJ1-2, the V gene TRBV20-1; D is possibly TRBD1 (6 bases). Between the trimmed V and J ends, which lost 3 bases and 1 base, there was a span of 18 bases. The germline gives CDR1 DFQATT, CDR2 SNEGSKA (reference sequence). The CDR3 runs 16 residues. The CDR3: CSASQRGRGNNYGYTF. The CDR3 bases are TGCAGTGCTAGTCAAAGGGGCAGGGGCAATAACTATGGCTACACCTTC.